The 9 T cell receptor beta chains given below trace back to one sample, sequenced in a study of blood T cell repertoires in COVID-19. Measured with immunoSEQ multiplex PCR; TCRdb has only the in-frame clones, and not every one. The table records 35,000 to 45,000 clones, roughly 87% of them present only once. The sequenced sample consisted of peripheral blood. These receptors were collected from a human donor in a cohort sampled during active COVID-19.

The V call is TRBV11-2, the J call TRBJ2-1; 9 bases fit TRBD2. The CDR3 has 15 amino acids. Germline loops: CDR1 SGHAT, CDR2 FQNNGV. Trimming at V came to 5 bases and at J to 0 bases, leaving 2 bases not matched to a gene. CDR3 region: CASSLSGSSYNEQFF. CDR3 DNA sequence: TGTGCCAGCAGCCTTAGCGGGAGCTCCTACAATGAGCAGTTCTTC. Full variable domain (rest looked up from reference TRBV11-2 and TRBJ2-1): EAGVAQSPRYKIIEKRQSVAFWCNPISGHATLYWYQQILGQGPKLLIQFQNNGVVDDSQLPKDRFSAERLKGVDSTLKIQPAKLEDSAVYLCASSLSGSSYNEQFFGPGTRLTVL.

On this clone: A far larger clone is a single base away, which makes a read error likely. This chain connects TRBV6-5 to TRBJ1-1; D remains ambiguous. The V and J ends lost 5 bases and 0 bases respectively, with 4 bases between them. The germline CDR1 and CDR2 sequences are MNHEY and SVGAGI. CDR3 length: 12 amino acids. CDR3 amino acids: CASSHMNTEAFF. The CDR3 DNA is TGTGCCAGCAGTCACATGAACACTGAAGCTTTCTTT.

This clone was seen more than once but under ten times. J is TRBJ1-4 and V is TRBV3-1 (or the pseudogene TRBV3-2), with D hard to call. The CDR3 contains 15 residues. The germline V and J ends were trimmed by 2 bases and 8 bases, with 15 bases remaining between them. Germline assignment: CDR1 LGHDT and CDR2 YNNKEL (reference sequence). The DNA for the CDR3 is TGTGCCAGCAGCCAAAACGGAGCCGAGGAAGAAAAACTGTTTTTT. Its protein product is CASSQNGAEEEKLFF.

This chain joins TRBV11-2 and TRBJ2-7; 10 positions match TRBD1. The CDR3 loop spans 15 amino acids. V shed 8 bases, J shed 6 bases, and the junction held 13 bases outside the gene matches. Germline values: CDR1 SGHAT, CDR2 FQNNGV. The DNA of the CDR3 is TGTGCCAGCGGCCCAGGAGGGACAGGGGCGAGCGAGCAGTACTTC. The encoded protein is CASGPGGTGASEQYF.

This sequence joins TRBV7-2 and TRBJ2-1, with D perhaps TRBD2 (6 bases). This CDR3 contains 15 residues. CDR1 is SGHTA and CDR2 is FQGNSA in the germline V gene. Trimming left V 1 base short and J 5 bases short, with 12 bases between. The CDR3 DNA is TGTGCCAGCAGCTTAGTGGGGGGATTCCACAATGAGCAGTTCTTC. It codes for CASSLVGGFHNEQFF.

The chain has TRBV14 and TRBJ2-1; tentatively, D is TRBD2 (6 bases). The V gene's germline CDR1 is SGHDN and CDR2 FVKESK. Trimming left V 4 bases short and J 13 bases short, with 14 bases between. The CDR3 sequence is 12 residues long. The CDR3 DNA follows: TGTGCCAGCAGCCCCACAGCGGGTCTTCAGTTCTTC. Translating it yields CASSPTAGLQFF.

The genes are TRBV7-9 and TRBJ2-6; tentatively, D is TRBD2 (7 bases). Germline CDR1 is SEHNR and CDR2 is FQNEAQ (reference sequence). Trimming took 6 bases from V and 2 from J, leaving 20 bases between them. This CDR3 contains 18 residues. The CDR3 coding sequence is TGTGCCAGCAGTTATCCGTCGACAGGACTAGCTGGGGCCAACGTCCTGACTTTC. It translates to CASSYPSTGLAGANVLTF.

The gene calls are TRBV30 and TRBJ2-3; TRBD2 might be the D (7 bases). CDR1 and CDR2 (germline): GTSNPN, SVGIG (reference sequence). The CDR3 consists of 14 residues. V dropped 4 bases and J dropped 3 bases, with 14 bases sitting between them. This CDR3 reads CAWINAGATDTQYF. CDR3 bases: TGTGCCTGGATAAACGCGGGGGCTACAGATACGCAGTATTTT.

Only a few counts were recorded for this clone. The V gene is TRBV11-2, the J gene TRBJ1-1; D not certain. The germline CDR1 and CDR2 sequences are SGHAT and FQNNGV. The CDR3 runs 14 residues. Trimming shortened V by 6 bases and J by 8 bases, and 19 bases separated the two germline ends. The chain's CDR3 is CASRSTRGPKEAFF. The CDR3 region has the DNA TGTGCCAGCAGGTCCACAAGAGGCCCCAAAGAAGCTTTCTTT.